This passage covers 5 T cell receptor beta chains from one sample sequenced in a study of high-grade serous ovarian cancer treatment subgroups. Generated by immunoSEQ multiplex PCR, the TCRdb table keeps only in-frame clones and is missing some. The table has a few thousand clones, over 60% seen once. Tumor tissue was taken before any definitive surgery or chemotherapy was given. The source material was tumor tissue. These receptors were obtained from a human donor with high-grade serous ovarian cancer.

CDR3 sequence: CASSRGQGTTSLYGYTF. Written as DNA, the CDR3 is TGTGCCAGTAGTCGGGGACAGGGGACTACCAGCCTCTATGGCTACACCTTC. The V call is TRBV19, the J call TRBJ1-2; TRBD1 agrees at 10 bases. CDR3 length equals 17 residues. With 5 bases clipped from V and 4 bases from J, the junction kept 13 bases outside the gene matches. In germline, CDR1 is LNHDA, CDR2 SQIVND (reference sequence).

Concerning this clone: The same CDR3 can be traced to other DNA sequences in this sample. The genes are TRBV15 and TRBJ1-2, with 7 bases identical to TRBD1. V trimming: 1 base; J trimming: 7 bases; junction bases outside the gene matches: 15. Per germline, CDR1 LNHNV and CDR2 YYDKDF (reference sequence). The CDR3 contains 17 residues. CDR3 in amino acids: CATSRGINRSGGGGYTF. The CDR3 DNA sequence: TGTGCCACCAGCAGAGGGATCAATAGGTCAGGGGGTGGTGGCTACACCTTC.

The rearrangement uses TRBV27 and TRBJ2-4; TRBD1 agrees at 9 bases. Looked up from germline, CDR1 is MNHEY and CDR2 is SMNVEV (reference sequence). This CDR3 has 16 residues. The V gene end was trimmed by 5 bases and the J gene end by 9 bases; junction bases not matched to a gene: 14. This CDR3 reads CASSAPSGTGSSIQYF. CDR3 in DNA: TGTGCCAGCAGTGCTCCCTCCGGGACAGGGTCCAGCATTCAGTACTTC.

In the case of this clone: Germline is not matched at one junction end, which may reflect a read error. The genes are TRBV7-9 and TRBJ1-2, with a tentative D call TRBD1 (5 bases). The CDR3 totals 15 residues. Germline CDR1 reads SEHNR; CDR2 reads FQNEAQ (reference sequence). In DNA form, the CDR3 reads TGCGCCAGCAGCCAAGATCCAGGGCCACTCTATGGCTACACCTTC. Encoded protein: CASSQDPGPLYGYTF.

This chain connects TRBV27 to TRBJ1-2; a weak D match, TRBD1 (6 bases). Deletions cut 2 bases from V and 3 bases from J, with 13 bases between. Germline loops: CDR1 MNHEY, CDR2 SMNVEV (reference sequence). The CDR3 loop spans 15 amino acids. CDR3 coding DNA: TGTGCCAGCAGTTTAAACAGGGTTCCCTACTATGGCTACACCTTC. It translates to CASSLNRVPYYGYTF.